This passage covers 10 T cell receptor beta chains from one sample sequenced in a study of cytomegalovirus exposure and HLA in healthy donors. PCR primers comprised 60 Vbeta and 13 Jbeta primers. TCRdb's copy holds only in-frame clones and misses some; the assay was immunoSEQ multiplex PCR. The table shows 85,000 to 100,000 clones, with over 80% occurring only once. Input material: PBMCs. The origin of the receptors is a man aged 18 to 29 in good health and CMV-seronegative.

The chain employs TRBV6-5 and TRBJ1-4; D is perhaps TRBD1 (5 bases). This CDR3 has 14 residues. V was clipped by 5 bases and J by 8 bases, with 15 bases between them. The V gene's germline CDR1 is MNHEY and CDR2 SVGAGI. The CDR3 nucleotides are TGTGCCAGCAGTCGGGGGGGAAACGGGGAAAAACTGTTTTTT. It is translated as CASSRGGNGEKLFF.

This chain links TRBV18 with TRBJ1-2, with D possibly matching TRBD1 (6 bases). The V gene's germline CDR1 is KGHSH and CDR2 LQKENI. The CDR3 runs to 14 residues. Between the trimmed V and J ends, which lost 6 bases and 0 bases, there was a span of 11 bases. The CDR3 DNA is TGTGCCAGCTCTCCTAACAGGGCTAACTATGGCTACACCTTC. It is translated as CASSPNRANYGYTF.

This chain uses TRBV5-6 with TRBJ1-5; D not certain. The CDR3 consists of 15 residues. Germline V gene data show CDR1 as SGHDT and CDR2 as YYEEEE. Trimming removed 0 bases from V and 7 bases from J, with 14 bases in between. The CDR3 spells CASSLGGLFFQPQHF. The CDR3 coding sequence is TGTGCCAGCAGCTTGGGAGGACTCTTCTTCCAGCCCCAGCATTTT. Using reference TRBV5-6 and TRBJ1-5 for the parts outside the CDR3, the full variable domain is DAGVTQSPTHLIKTRGQQVTLRCSPKSGHDTVSWYQQALGQGPQFIFQYYEEEERQRGNFPDRFSGHQFPNYSSELNVNALLLGDSALYLCASSLGGLFFQPQHFGDGTRLSIL.

The V and J genes are TRBV15 and TRBJ1-5; D is perhaps TRBD1 (6 bases). CDR3 size: 17 residues. Germline V lookup: CDR1 LNHNV, CDR2 YYDKDF (reference sequence). Trimming shortened V by 5 bases and J by 6 bases, and 23 bases separated the two germline ends. The CDR3 bases are TGTGCCACCAGCGGTTGGGGTGGGGGCTCCCTCGGTCAGCCCCAGCATTTT. It codes for CATSGWGGGSLGQPQHF.

The V gene is TRBV4-1, the J gene TRBJ1-2; no clear D. Trimming removed 0 bases at V and 4 bases at J, with 12 bases between. The CDR3 has 15 amino acids. Per germline, CDR1 MGHRA and CDR2 YSYEKL. CDR3 loop: CASSQEGGAAYGYTF. In DNA form, the CDR3 reads TGCGCCAGCAGCCAAGAGGGAGGAGCCGCCTATGGCTACACCTTC.

CDR3 nucleotides: TGTGCCAGCAGCTTATACGGGACAGGGAATGAAAAACTGTTTTTT. This sequence encodes CASSLYGTGNEKLFF. J is TRBJ1-4 and V is TRBV7-3; 9 nucleotides line up with TRBD1. Germline CDR1 and CDR2: SGHTA and FQGTGA. V gave up 2 bases and J gave up 5 bases; unmatched junction bases: 3. CDR3 length: 15 amino acids.

V gene TRBV7-8 combines with J gene TRBJ2-7, with 8 nucleotides matching TRBD2. Germline CDR1 is SGHVS and CDR2 is FQNEAQ. Trimming removed 5 bases from V and 3 bases from J; junction bases left unmatched: 12. The length of the CDR3 is 16 residues. This CDR3 is CASSPSEVAGGYEQYF. The CDR3 DNA sequence: TGTGCCAGCAGCCCCTCTGAGGTGGCGGGGGGCTACGAGCAGTACTTC.

As concerns this clone: The junction departs from the called germline gene at one end, perhaps through a read error. This chain uses TRBV7-7 with TRBJ2-5; 10 nucleotides line up with TRBD2. The germline gives CDR1 SSHAT, CDR2 FNYEAQ (reference sequence). The CDR3 covers 16 residues. The CDR3, as DNA: TGTGCTAGCAGCTTAGGTAGCACTAGCGGGAAGGAGACCCAGTACTTC. Translated: CASSLGSTSGKETQYF.

The V call is TRBV15, the J call TRBJ2-5; D is possibly TRBD2 (5 bases). The J call is doubtful: the DNA matches TRBJ2-7 better. The CDR3 runs to 14 residues. CDR1 and CDR2 (germline): LNHNV, YYDKDF (reference sequence). DNA for the CDR3: TGTGCCACCAGCAGAGATTCACGGGGTTCCGAGCAGTACTTC. Its protein product is CATSRDSRGSEQYF.

The chain couples TRBV7-8 to TRBJ1-2; D not resolved. The CDR3 is made up of 20 amino acids. Trimming cost V 1 base and J 2 bases, with 26 bases left between them. Germline CDR1 reads SGHVS; CDR2 reads FQNEAQ. CDR3 nucleotides: TGTGCCAGCAGCTTAGATTCACCCTCCCTGGATCGACGGGGAAACTATGGCTACACCTTC. This translates into CASSLDSPSLDRRGNYGYTF. Variable domain in full (rest from reference TRBV7-8 and TRBJ1-2): GAGVSQSPRYKVAKRGQDVALRCDPISGHVSLFWYQQALGQGPEFLTYFQNEAQLDKSGLPSDRFFAERPEGSVSTLKIQRTQQEDSAVYLCASSLDSPSLDRRGNYGYTFGSGTRLTVV.